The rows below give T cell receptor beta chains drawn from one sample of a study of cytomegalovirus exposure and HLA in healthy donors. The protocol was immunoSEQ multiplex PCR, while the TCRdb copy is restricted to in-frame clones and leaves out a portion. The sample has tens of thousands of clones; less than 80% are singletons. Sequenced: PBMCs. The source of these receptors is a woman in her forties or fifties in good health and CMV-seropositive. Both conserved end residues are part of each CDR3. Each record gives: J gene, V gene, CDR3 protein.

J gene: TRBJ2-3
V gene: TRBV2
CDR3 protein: CASSGATSASTDTQYF

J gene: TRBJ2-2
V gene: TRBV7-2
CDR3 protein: CASTRSVTITNTGELFF

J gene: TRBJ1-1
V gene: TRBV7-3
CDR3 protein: CASSLVGQSQETEAFF

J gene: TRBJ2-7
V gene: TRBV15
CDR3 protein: CATSNNYEQYF

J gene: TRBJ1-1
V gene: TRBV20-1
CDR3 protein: CSASWQGEAFF

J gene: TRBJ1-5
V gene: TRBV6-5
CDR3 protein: CASSYGPDSNQPQHF

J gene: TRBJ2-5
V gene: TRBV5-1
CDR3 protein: CASSLVGDSRETQYF

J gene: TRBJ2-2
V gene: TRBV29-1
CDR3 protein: CSVEEGTGGAGLTGELFF

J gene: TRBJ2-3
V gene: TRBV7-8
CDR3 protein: CASSPQGHGDTQYF

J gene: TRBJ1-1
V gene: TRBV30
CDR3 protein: CAWSVRGGALGEAFF